This T cell receptor (beta chain) was recovered during a study of blood T cell repertoires in COVID-19. Background on the study: Acute-phase and convalescent COVID-19 samples originated in the United States, Italy and Spain. PBMCs, B-cell-depleted T cells, or T cells provided the cDNA or gDNA that made up the material.

Under the authors' procedure: Nucleated cell number was recorded as an estimate derived from reference gene primer amplification. Libraries were prepared by immunoSEQ multiplex PCR; TCRdb keeps only in-frame clonotypes and omits some of them. D and trimming come from the DNA, and the V and J calls and clone size come from that table. The profile shows about 180,000 clones, approximately 86% of them singletons. Sequencing was done on a sample of peripheral blood. This receptor was taken from a woman in her 50s with acute or convalescent COVID-19.

In DNA form, the CDR3 reads TGTGCCAGCAGCTCCAGAACGACAGGGGGGTCCTACGAGCAGTACTTC. It codes for CASSSRTTGGSYEQYF. V gene TRBV11-2 combines with J gene TRBJ2-7; 9 bases are a match to TRBD1. This CDR3 is 16 amino acids long. V lost 4 bases to trimming and J lost 1 base; unmatched junction nucleotides: 8. Germline loops: CDR1 SGHAT, CDR2 FQNNGV.